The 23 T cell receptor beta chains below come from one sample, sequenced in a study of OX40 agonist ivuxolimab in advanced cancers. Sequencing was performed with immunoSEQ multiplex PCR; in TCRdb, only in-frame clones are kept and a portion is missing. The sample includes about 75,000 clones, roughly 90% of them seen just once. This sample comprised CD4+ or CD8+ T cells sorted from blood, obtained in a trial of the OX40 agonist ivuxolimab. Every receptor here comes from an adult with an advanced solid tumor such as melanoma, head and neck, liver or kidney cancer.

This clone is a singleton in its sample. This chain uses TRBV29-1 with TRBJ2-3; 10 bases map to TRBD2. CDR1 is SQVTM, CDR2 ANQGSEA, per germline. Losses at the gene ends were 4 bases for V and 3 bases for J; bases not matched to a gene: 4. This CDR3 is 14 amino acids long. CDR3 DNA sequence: TGCAGCGTTGTAAGCGGGGGGGCTACAGATACGCAGTATTTT. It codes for CSVVSGGATDTQYF.

CDR3 sequence reads: CASSSVGGRGNLQYF. For the CDR3, the DNA is TGTGCCAGCAGCTCCGTGGGGGGCAGGGGAAATCTGCAGTACTTC. The chain uses TRBV6-5 and TRBJ2-7; D assignment may be TRBD1 or TRBD2 (6 bases each). The CDR3 runs 15 residues. CDR1 is MNHEY, CDR2 SVGAGI, per germline. The V and J ends lost 6 bases and 9 bases respectively, with 24 bases between them.

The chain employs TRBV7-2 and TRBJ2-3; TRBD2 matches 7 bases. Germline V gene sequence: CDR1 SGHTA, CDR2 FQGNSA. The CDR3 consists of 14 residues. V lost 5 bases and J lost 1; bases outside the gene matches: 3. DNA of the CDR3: TGTGCCAGCAGCCTCAGCGGGGGCACAGATACGCAGTATTTT. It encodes CASSLSGGTDTQYF.

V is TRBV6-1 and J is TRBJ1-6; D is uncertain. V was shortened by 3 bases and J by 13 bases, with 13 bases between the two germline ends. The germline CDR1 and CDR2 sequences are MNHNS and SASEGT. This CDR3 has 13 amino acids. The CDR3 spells CASSDVGVLPLHF. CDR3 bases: TGTGCCAGCAGTGATGTTGGGGTGTTGCCCCTCCACTTT.

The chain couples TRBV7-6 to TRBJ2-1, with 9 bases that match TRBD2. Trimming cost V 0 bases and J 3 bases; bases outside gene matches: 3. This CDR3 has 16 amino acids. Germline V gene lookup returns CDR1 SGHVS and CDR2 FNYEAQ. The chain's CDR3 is CASSLAGTSRYNEQFF. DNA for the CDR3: TGTGCCAGCAGCTTAGCAGGGACTAGCCGCTACAATGAGCAGTTCTTC.

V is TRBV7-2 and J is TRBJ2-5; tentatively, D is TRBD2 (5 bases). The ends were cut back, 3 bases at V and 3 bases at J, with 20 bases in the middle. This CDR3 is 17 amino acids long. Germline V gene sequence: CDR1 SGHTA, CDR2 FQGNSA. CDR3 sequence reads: CASSFIGVQAREETQYF. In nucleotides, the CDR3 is TGTGCCAGCAGCTTTATTGGAGTTCAGGCGAGGGAAGAGACCCAGTACTTC.

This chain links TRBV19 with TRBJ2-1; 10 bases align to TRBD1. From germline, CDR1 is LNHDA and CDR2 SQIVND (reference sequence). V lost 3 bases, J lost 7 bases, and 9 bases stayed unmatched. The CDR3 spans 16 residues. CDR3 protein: CASSITWGQGLNEQFF. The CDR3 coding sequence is TGTGCCAGTAGTATCACTTGGGGACAGGGGCTAAATGAGCAGTTCTTC.

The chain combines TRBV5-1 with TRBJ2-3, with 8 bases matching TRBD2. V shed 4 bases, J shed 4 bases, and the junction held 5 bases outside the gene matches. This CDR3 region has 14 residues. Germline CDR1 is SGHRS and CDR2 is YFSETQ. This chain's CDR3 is CASSTGGASDTQYF. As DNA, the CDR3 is TGCGCCAGCAGCACCGGGGGGGCGTCAGATACGCAGTATTTT.

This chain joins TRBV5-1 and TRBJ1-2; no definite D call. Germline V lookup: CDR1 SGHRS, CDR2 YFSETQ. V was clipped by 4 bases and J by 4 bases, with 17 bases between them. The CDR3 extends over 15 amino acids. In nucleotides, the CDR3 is TGCGCCAGCAGCGGGGAGGGAGCACGCGGCTATGGCTACACCTTC. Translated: CASSGEGARGYGYTF.

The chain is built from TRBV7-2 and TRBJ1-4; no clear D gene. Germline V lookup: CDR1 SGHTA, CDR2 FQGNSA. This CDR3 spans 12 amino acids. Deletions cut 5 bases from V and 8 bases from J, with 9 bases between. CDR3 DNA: TGTGCCAGCAGCCAGGATAGAGAAAAACTGTTTTTT. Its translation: CASSQDREKLFF.

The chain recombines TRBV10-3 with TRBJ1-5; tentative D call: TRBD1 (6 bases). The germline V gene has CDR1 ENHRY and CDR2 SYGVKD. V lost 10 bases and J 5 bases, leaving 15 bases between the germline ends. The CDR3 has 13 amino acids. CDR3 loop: CATGDIMYQPQHF. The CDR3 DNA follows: TGTGCCACCGGGGACATAATGTATCAGCCCCAGCATTTT.

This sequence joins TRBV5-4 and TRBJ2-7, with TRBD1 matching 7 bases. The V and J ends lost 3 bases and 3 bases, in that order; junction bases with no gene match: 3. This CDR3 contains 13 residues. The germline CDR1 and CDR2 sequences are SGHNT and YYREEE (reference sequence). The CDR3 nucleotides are TGTGCCAGCAGCTCGGGACAGTTCTACGAGCAGTACTTC. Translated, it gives CASSSGQFYEQYF.

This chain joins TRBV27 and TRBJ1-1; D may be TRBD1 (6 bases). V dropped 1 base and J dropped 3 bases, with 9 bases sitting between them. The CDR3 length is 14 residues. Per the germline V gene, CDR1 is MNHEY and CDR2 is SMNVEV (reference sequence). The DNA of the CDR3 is TGTGCCAGCAGTTTATACAGGGAGGACACTGAAGCTTTCTTT. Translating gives CASSLYREDTEAFF.

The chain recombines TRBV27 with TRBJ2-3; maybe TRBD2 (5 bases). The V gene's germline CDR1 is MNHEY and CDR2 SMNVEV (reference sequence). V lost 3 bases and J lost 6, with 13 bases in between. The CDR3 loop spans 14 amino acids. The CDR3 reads CASSFRGKADTQYF. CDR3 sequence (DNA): TGTGCCAGCAGTTTTCGGGGAAAAGCGGATACGCAGTATTTT.

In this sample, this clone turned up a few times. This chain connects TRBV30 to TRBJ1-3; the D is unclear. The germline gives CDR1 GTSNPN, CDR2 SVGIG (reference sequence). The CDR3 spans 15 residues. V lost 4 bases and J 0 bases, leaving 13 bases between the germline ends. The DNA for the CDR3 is TGTGCCTGGACACCCTGGGAGGCCTCTGGAAACACCATATATTTT. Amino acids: CAWTPWEASGNTIYF. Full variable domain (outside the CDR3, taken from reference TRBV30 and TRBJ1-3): SQTIHQWPATLVQPVGSPLSLECTVEGTSNPNLYWYRQAAGRGLQLLFYSVGIGQISSEVPQNLSASRPQDRQFILSSKKLLLSDSGFYLCAWTPWEASGNTIYFGEGSWLTVV.

Here the CDR3 reads CASRKGLGTDTQYF. In DNA, the CDR3 is TGTGCCAGTAGGAAAGGCCTAGGCACAGATACGCAGTATTTT. V and J are TRBV19 and TRBJ2-3; D unresolved. This CDR3 is 14 amino acids long. Trimming took 6 bases from V and 1 from J, leaving 11 bases between them. Germline V CDR1 and CDR2: LNHDA, SQIVND (reference sequence).

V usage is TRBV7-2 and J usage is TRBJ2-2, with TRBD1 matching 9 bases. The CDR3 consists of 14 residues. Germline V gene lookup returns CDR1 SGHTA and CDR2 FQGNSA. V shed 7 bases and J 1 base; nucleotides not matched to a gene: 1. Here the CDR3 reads CASKGQGNTGELFF. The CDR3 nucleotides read TGTGCCAGCAAGGGACAGGGGAACACCGGGGAGCTGTTTTTT.

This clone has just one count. The CDR3 nucleotides read TGTGCCAGCACCTCGACGGGCCAGCTGGCGGGAGGCTACACCTTC. Protein sequence: CASTSTGQLAGGYTF. J is TRBJ1-2 and V is TRBV2; the D is unclear. V was trimmed by 7 bases and J by 8 bases, leaving 23 bases between them. The CDR3 has 15 residues. Germline CDR1 SNHLY, CDR2 FYNNEI.

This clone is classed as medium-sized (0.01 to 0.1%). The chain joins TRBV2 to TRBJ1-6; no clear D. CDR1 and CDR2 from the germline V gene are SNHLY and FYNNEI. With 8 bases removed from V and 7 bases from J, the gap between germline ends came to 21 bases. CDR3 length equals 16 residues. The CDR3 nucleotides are TGTGCCAGCCTAGCCGAGGCAGGCTTTTTAAATTCACCCCTCCACTTT. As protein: CASLAEAGFLNSPLHF.

The CDR3 nucleotides read TGTGCCATCAGTGCCCCGGGAGTCAATCAGCCCCAGCATTTT. Protein: CAISAPGVNQPQHF. V gene TRBV10-3 combines with J gene TRBJ1-5; no definite D call. Between the trimmed V and J ends, which lost 4 bases and 3 bases, there was a span of 10 bases. Germline V gene sequence: CDR1 ENHRY, CDR2 SYGVKD. This CDR3 contains 14 residues.

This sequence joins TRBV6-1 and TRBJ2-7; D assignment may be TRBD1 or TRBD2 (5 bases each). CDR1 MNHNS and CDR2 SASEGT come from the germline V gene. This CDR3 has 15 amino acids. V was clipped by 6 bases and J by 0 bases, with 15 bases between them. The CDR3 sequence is CASSPLWGFSYEQYF. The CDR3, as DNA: TGTGCCAGCAGCCCTCTCTGGGGGTTCTCCTACGAGCAGTACTTC.

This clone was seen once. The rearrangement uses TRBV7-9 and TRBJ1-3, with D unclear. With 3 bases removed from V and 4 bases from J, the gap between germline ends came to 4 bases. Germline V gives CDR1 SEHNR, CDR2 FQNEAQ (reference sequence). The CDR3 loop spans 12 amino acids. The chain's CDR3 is CASSLAGNTIYF. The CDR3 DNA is TGTGCCAGCAGCTTGGCCGGAAACACCATATATTTT.

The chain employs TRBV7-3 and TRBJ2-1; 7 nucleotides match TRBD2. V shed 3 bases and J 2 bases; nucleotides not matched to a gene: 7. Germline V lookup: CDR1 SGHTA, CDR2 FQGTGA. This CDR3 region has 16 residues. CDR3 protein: CASSFGREGPYNEQFF. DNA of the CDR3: TGTGCCAGCAGCTTTGGGAGGGAGGGACCCTACAATGAGCAGTTCTTC.